This T cell receptor beta chain was observed in a study of shared T cell receptors in the human thymus. Sequencing was performed with immunoSEQ multiplex PCR; in TCRdb, only in-frame clones are kept and a portion is missing. The sample contains 600,000 to 900,000 clones, 80% to 90% of which appear only once. The V gene's germline CDR1 is MNHNS and CDR2 SASEGT. The CDR3 consists of 14 residues. With 1 base removed from V and 6 bases from J, the gap between germline ends came to 9 bases. These same records also appear under a second study, on human thymus T cells. From that report: The thymus was resected at corrective cardiac surgery.

The source is a girl in the first two years of life with a congenital heart defect. Sequencing was carried out using thymocytes. V and J are TRBV6-1 and TRBJ1-4; D not certain. CDR3 nucleotides: TGTGCCAGCAGTGAAGAATGGGCCCATGAAAAACTGTTTTTT. Residues: CASSEEWAHEKLFF.